Below are 27 T cell receptor beta chains sequenced from a single sample in a study of CD8+ T cells in alopecia areata. Reverse transcribed after extraction, RNA yielded cDNA as the sequencing template. The repertoire was sequenced with immunoSEQ multiplex PCR; TCRdb's copy has only in-frame clones and lacks some. Observed in the sample are some 110,000 clones, none of them singletons. Source material: lesional skin. These receptors were collected from a C3H/HeJ mouse with alopecia areata. The strain is characterized by the MHC haplotype H2-k.

On this clone itself: Mouse gene names and germline throughout. The sequence runs out 4 residues before the end of the CDR3; the remainder is reconstructed from the germline J gene. The chain has TRBV13-3 and TRBJ1-1, with unresolved D. Per germline, CDR1 NNHDY and CDR2 SYVADS. This CDR3 has 12 residues. Partial CDR3 DNA: TGTGCCAGCAGTGACAGGTTTACA. Protein: CASSDRFT. The whole CDR3 protein reads CASSDRFTEVFF.

This clone was counted only a few times. Gene names and germline refer to mouse. The read finishes 4 residues shy of the CDR3 end, and the germline J gene is used to complete it. The chain combines TRBV13-3 with TRBJ2-5; 7 bases are a match to TRBD2. V lost 3 bases, J lost 1 base, and 5 bases stayed unmatched. Looked up from germline, CDR1 is NNHDY and CDR2 is SYVADS. This CDR3 has 15 amino acids. The chain's CDR3 is CASSASGTDQDTQYF. The sequenced part of the CDR3 DNA is TGTGCCAGCAGTGCATCCGGGACTGACCAAGAC.

With respect to this clone: Genes and germline are mouse. The read ends 4 residues before the CDR3 terminus; that terminus is restored from the germline J gene. The V call is TRBV13-3, the J call TRBJ2-4; 10 bases match TRBD2. V gave up 7 bases and J gave up 0 bases; unmatched junction bases: 8. CDR1 NNHDY and CDR2 SYVADS come from the germline V gene. CDR3 length equals 16 residues. CDR3: CASAPGLGSSQNTLYF. The covered CDR3 bases are TGTGCCAGCGCACCGGGACTGGGGTCTAGTCAAAAC. Looking up the rest from reference TRBV13-3 and TRBJ2-4 gives the full variable domain: EAAVTQSPRSKVAVTGGKVTLSCHQTNNHDYMYWYRQDTGHGLRLIHYSYVADSTEKGDIPDGYKASRPSQENFSLILELASLSQTAVYFCASAPGLGSSQNTLYFGAGTRLSVL.

Only a few counts were recorded for this clone. The protein listed by TCRdb differs at residue 12 from the translated DNA, so the DNA translation is shown. Genes here carry mouse names. CDR3 DNA, as far as it was read: TGTGCCAGCAGTGATCCCCGACAGGGGGGAAATACG. It encodes CASSDPRQGGNT. The CDR3 in full is CASSDPRQGGNTLYF. The V call is TRBV13-1, the J call TRBJ1-3; TRBD1 aligns across 8 bases. The missing CDR3 end, 3 residues past where the read stops, is filled in from the germline J gene. Germline V gene lookup returns CDR1 NSHNY and CDR2 SYGAGN. Losses at the gene ends were 1 base for V and 4 bases for J; bases not matched to a gene: 4. There are 15 residues in the CDR3.

Only a few counts were recorded for this clone. Genes and germline come from the mouse. The read ends 4 residues before the CDR3 terminus; that terminus is restored from the germline J gene. V is TRBV13-3 and J is TRBJ2-5, with TRBD2 matching 10 bases. Germline lookup yields CDR1 NNHDY and CDR2 SYVADS. The CDR3 contains 15 residues. The chain's CDR3 is CASSPRLGGGDTQYF. CDR3 DNA (partial): TGTGCCAGCAGCCCTCGACTGGGGGGTGGAGAC.

On this clone itself: Gene labels here are mouse ones. The read ends 4 residues shy of where the CDR3 ends; the end is completed using the germline J gene. The chain uses TRBV13-3 and TRBJ2-2, with 7 positions matching TRBD1. The CDR3 consists of 17 residues. The germline V gene has CDR1 NNHDY and CDR2 SYVADS. V gave up 0 bases and J gave up 4 bases; unmatched junction bases: 9. The DNA read from the CDR3 is TGTGCCAGCAGTGATGCAAGGGCAGGGGGAGGCACCGGG. Translation gives CASSDARAGGGTG. The entire CDR3 protein is CASSDARAGGGTGQLYF.

On this clone itself: Mouse gene names apply. The DNA ends 4 residues before the CDR3 does, and the rest of the CDR3 is filled in from the germline J gene. This rearrangement joins TRBV13-3 to TRBJ2-5, with 8 bases that match TRBD1. CDR1 is NNHDY, CDR2 SYVADS, per germline. The CDR3 spans 13 residues. This CDR3 reads CASRPTGGDTQYF. CDR3 DNA, as far as it was read: TGTGCCAGCAGGCCTACAGGGGGAGAC.

About this clone: Gene names and germline match the mouse. The observed sequence ends 4 residues before the CDR3 terminus, with the missing tail filled in from the germline J gene. V gene TRBV16 combines with J gene TRBJ2-5; TRBD2 aligns across 8 bases. The CDR3 loop spans 16 amino acids. CDR1 is SGHSA and CDR2 is FRNQAP in the germline V gene. The V segment lost 0 bases and the J segment 0 bases; nucleotides outside the gene matches: 2. The CDR3 DNA, read in part, is TGTGCAAGCAGCTTAGATCTGGGGGGTAACCAAGAC. Its translation is CASSLDLGGNQD. The whole CDR3 protein is CASSLDLGGNQDTQYF. The whole variable domain, remainder taken from reference TRBV16 and TRBJ2-5, is NAGVIQTPRHKVTGKGQEATLWCEPISGHSAVFWYRQTIVQGLEFLTYFRNQAPIDDSGMPKERFSAQMPNQSHSTLKIQSTQPQDSAVYLCASSLDLGGNQDTQYFGPGTRLLVL.

This clone was counted only a few times. Here the gene names and germline are mouse. The read is 4 residues too short to cover the CDR3 end, so that end is filled in from the germline J gene. The chain has TRBV13-3 and TRBJ2-7; 8 bases match TRBD2. V was clipped by 7 bases and J by 3 bases; unmatched bases: 6. Germline loops: CDR1 NNHDY, CDR2 SYVADS. The CDR3 totals 13 residues. CDR3 sequence: CASGRTGFYEQYF. CDR3 DNA (partial): TGTGCCAGCGGGAGGACTGGGTTCTAT.

This clone turned up a few times. Gene names are the mouse ones. The CDR3 extends 4 residues past the end of the read, so its final part is completed from the germline J gene. The chain recombines TRBV19 with TRBJ1-1, with 10 bases matching TRBD1. V shed 0 bases and J 4 bases; nucleotides not matched to a gene: 3. Germline V gives CDR1 FNHDT, CDR2 SITEND (reference sequence). This CDR3 region has 15 residues. This CDR3 is CASSIAGQGITEVFF. The sequenced part of the CDR3 DNA is TGTGCCAGCAGTATAGCGGGACAGGGGATCACA.

This clone was seen a handful of times. Genes and germline are mouse. The read comes to an end 4 residues before the CDR3 does, leaving the germline J gene to fill in the end. This sequence joins TRBV13-2 and TRBJ2-7; 12 nucleotides line up with TRBD2. V lost 3 bases, J lost 3 bases, and 1 base stayed unmatched. The CDR3 contains 14 residues. Germline V gives CDR1 NNHNN, CDR2 SYGAGS (reference sequence). The CDR3 region is CASGGLGGRYEQYF. CDR3 bases read: TGTGCCAGCGGTGGACTGGGGGGGCGCTAT.

Of note for this clone: Gene names refer to mouse genes. Read coverage stops 4 residues before the CDR3 terminus; the germline J gene supplies the remainder. The chain couples TRBV13-3 to TRBJ2-2; D may be TRBD1 (6 bases). The CDR3 sequence is 16 residues long. CDR1 is NNHDY, CDR2 SYVADS, per germline. V shed 2 bases and J shed 0 bases, with 11 bases lying between them. CDR3 DNA (partial): TGTGCCAGCAGTGAGGAAGGACAGTCAAACACCGGG. It yields the protein CASSEEGQSNTG. The whole CDR3 protein is CASSEEGQSNTGQLYF.

This clone was seen a few times. Genes here carry mouse names. With the read ending 4 residues before the CDR3 end, the germline J gene is used to fill in that end. V is TRBV19 and J is TRBJ2-1, with TRBD2 matching over 7 bases. The CDR3 is 13 residues long. Germline V gene sequence: CDR1 FNHDT, CDR2 SITEND (reference sequence). The DNA read from the CDR3 is TGTGCCAGCAGTATCCACTGGGGAGCT. It yields the protein CASSIHWGA. Given in full, the CDR3 is CASSIHWGAEQFF.

Concerning this clone itself: The gene names here belong to mouse. The read comes to an end 4 residues before the CDR3 does, leaving the germline J gene to fill in the end. The rearrangement links TRBV19 to TRBJ1-1, with 7 bases lining up with TRBD1. Germline lookup yields CDR1 FNHDT and CDR2 SITEND (reference sequence). With V trimmed by 3 bases and J by 0 bases, 5 bases remained unmatched. The CDR3 covers 15 residues. The sequenced CDR3 bases are TGTGCCAGCAGTACCCCGACAGGGTCAAACACA. Protein: CASSTPTGSNT. The CDR3 in full is CASSTPTGSNTEVFF.

Notes on this clone: The gene names here belong to mouse. The CDR3 extends 4 residues past the end of the read, so its final part is completed from the germline J gene. The rearrangement links TRBV13-3 to TRBJ2-3; 8 bases match TRBD2. Germline loops: CDR1 NNHDY, CDR2 SYVADS. The CDR3 runs to 16 residues. The CDR3 region is CASRLAGGSGGETLYF. The sequenced part of the CDR3 DNA is TGTGCCAGCAGACTGGCTGGGGGGAGTGGGGGAGAA.

This clone came up a few times. Gene names and germline refer to mouse. The CDR3 extends 4 residues past the end of the read, so its final part is completed from the germline J gene. V is TRBV13-1 and J is TRBJ2-1; 7 positions agree with TRBD1. The V segment lost 1 base and the J segment 3 bases; nucleotides outside the gene matches: 4. Germline CDR1 is NSHNY and CDR2 is SYGAGN. The CDR3 sequence is 15 residues long. CDR3 sequence: CASSDTRGSYAEQFF. The DNA read from the CDR3 is TGTGCCAGCAGTGATACCAGGGGGTCCTATGCT.

Turning to this clone: Each gene name is a mouse one. The read terminates 4 residues before the CDR3 end, so the remaining end is supplied by the germline J gene. V gene TRBV1 combines with J gene TRBJ2-5; D is unresolved. The CDR3 spans 15 residues. The V end lost 3 bases, the J end lost 0 bases, and 10 bases lay between the germline ends. The germline V gene encodes CDR1 NSQYPW and CDR2 LRSPGD (reference sequence). The CDR3 bases that were read are TGCACCTGCAGTGCCCTGACACTTAACCAAGAC. Protein sequence: CTCSALTLNQD. The full CDR3 reads CTCSALTLNQDTQYF.

As regards this clone: Genes here carry mouse names. Read sequence stops 4 residues before the CDR3 end, and the germline J gene provides the missing end. This chain connects TRBV31 to TRBJ2-3; 7 nucleotides line up with TRBD2. Per germline, CDR1 GKSSPN and CDR2 SITVG. The CDR3 is 16 residues long. J was trimmed by 3 bases and V by 0 bases; bases with no gene match: 9. CDR3 DNA, as far as it was read: TGTGCCTGGAGTCTATTGGGGGGATGGGAGGCAGAA. Protein product: CAWSLLGGWEAE. The full CDR3 is CAWSLLGGWEAETLYF. Complete variable domain (other parts from reference TRBV31 and TRBJ2-3): AQTIHQWPVAEIKAVGSPLSLGCTIKGKSSPNLYWYWQATGGTLQQLFYSITVGQVESVVQLNLSASRPKDDQFILSTEKLLLSHSGFYLCAWSLLGGWEAETLYFGSGTRLTVL.

The table lists this clone with a few counts. Gene names are mouse gene names. Read coverage stops 4 residues before the CDR3 terminus; the germline J gene supplies the remainder. V usage is TRBV1 and J usage is TRBJ2-3, with 7 bases lining up with TRBD1. This CDR3 is 17 amino acids long. Trimming removed 1 base from V and 0 bases from J; junction bases left unmatched: 7. Germline CDR1 reads NSQYPW; CDR2 reads LRSPGD (reference sequence). CDR3 bases read: TGCACCTGCAGTGCAGGGGTACAGGGGCCTAGTGCAGAA. This encodes CTCSAGVQGPSAE. The CDR3 reads in full as CTCSAGVQGPSAETLYF.

Remarks on this clone: Here the gene names and germline are mouse. Partial CDR3 DNA: TGCACCTGCAGTGCAGATCACTACCTTTCCAACGAA. It translates to CTCSADHYLSNE. The whole CDR3 sequence is CTCSADHYLSNERLFF. V usage is TRBV1 and J usage is TRBJ1-4; D remains ambiguous. The CDR3 is cut off 4 residues early in the read; its end comes from the germline J gene. This CDR3 comprises 16 residues. CDR1 NSQYPW and CDR2 LRSPGD come from the germline V gene (reference sequence). Trimming took 0 bases from V and 0 from J, leaving 8 bases between them.

With regard to this clone: Genes here carry mouse names. The CDR3 is cut off 4 residues early in the read; its end comes from the germline J gene. The chain carries TRBV19 and TRBJ2-1; 9 bases match TRBD2. The CDR3 sequence is 15 residues long. Germline loops: CDR1 FNHDT, CDR2 SITEND (reference sequence). The covered CDR3 bases are TGTGCCAGCAGTATAGTACTGGGGGGAGGGGCT. It encodes CASSIVLGGGA. The full CDR3 is CASSIVLGGGAEQFF.

This clone came up a few times. Genes here carry mouse names. From the germline J gene comes the end of the CDR3, since the read stops 4 residues before it. This chain joins TRBV13-3 and TRBJ2-5, with D maybe TRBD2 (6 bases). This CDR3 is built from 15 residues. CDR1 and CDR2 from the germline V gene are NNHDY and SYVADS. V dropped 2 bases and J dropped 3 bases, with 13 bases sitting between them. This CDR3 is CASSEAGTQQDTQYF. The CDR3 DNA, read in part, is TGTGCCAGCAGTGAGGCCGGGACTCAGCAAGAC.

This clone was detected only a few times. Germline and genes: mouse. Read coverage stops 4 residues before the CDR3 terminus; the germline J gene supplies the remainder. The sample has other DNA sequences that encode this CDR3 too. This chain connects TRBV1 to TRBJ2-4, with 12 nucleotides matching TRBD2. The trim removed 3 bases at V and 2 bases at J, leaving 3 bases unmatched. The CDR3 loop spans 16 amino acids. CDR1 is NSQYPW, CDR2 LRSPGD, per germline (reference sequence). The sequenced CDR3 bases are TGCACCTGCAGTGCCCGACTGGGGGGGCTTCAAAAC. Its protein is CTCSARLGGLQN. The CDR3 in full is CTCSARLGGLQNTLYF.

This clone was detected many times. The germline and genes are mouse ones. The DNA ends 4 residues before the CDR3 does, and the rest of the CDR3 is filled in from the germline J gene. The V and J genes are TRBV13-3 and TRBJ1-4; 7 bases are a match to TRBD1. This CDR3 spans 15 amino acids. The ends lost 2 bases at V and 3 bases at J; junction bases unmatched: 4. From germline, CDR1 is NNHDY and CDR2 SYVADS. The covered CDR3 bases are TGTGCCAGCAGTGACAGGGGGGACGCCAACGAA. It yields the protein CASSDRGDANE. The full CDR3 protein reads CASSDRGDANERLFF.

About this clone itself: Germline and genes here are mouse. The read ends 4 residues early relative to the CDR3; the germline J gene fills the gap. This chain uses TRBV13-1 with TRBJ2-7; 7 bases align to TRBD2. CDR1 is NSHNY, CDR2 SYGAGN, per germline. The CDR3 is 14 residues long. CDR3 DNA (partial): TGTGCCAGCAGTGATATGACTGGGATTTAT. Its translation is CASSDMTGIY. The entire CDR3 sequence reads CASSDMTGIYEQYF.

Comments on this clone: Germline and genes: mouse. The read is 4 residues too short to cover the CDR3 end, so that end is filled in from the germline J gene. The chain couples TRBV13-1 to TRBJ1-4; D is unclear. Germline CDR1 reads NSHNY; CDR2 reads SYGAGN. This CDR3 spans 15 amino acids. Trimming stripped 0 bases from V and 0 bases from J, with 6 bases between. The DNA read from the CDR3 is TGTGCCAGCAGTGATGCCCCCTTTTCCAACGAA. Translating it yields CASSDAPFSNE. The CDR3, in full, reads CASSDAPFSNERLFF. Supplemented by reference TRBV13-1 and TRBJ1-4, the full variable domain reads EAAVTQSPRNKVTVTGGNVTLSCRQTNSHNYMYWYRQDTGHGLRLIHYSYGAGNLRIGDVPDGYKATRTTQEDFFLLLELASPSQTSLYFCASSDAPFSNERLFFGHGTKLSVL.

Worth noting for this clone: Mouse gene names and germline throughout. The read falls 4 residues short of the CDR3 end, and the missing part is taken from the germline J gene. The rearrangement joins TRBV19 to TRBJ1-2; the D gene is possibly TRBD1 (5 bases). The CDR3 has 13 residues. The germline gives CDR1 FNHDT, CDR2 SITEND (reference sequence). Partial CDR3 DNA: TGTGCCAGCAGTCTGGACATTGAGTCC. Residues: CASSLDIES. The entire CDR3 sequence reads CASSLDIESDYTF. Complete variable domain (other parts from reference TRBV19 and TRBJ1-2): GGIITQTPKFLIGQEGQKLTLKCQQNFNHDTMYWYRQDSGKGLRLIYYSITENDLQKGDLSEGYDASREKKSSFSLTVTSAQKNEMAVFLCASSLDIESDYTFGSGTRLLVI.